The entry that follows covers one TCR beta chain sequence. The data stem from a study of cytomegalovirus exposure and HLA in healthy donors. Study summary: Tens of millions of unique TCR sequences came from HLA-typed donors in an early release.

V was clipped by 4 bases and J by 0 bases, with 13 bases between them. Per germline, CDR1 GTSNPN and CDR2 SVGIG (reference sequence). The CDR3 has 15 residues. It was with 60 Vbeta and 13 Jbeta primers that the PCR ran. The method was immunoSEQ multiplex PCR; TCRdb's version includes in-frame clones alone and lacks a portion of them. This table holds 200,000 to 250,000 clones, over 70% found once. This sequence originates from a woman aged 55-69 years in good health and CMV-seropositive. The sample taken for sequencing was PBMCs. V gene TRBV30 combines with J gene TRBJ2-1, with TRBD1 as a possible D gene (5 bases). The CDR3 region is CAWTQGVSSYNEQFF. The DNA of the CDR3 is TGTGCCTGGACCCAAGGGGTAAGCTCCTACAATGAGCAGTTCTTC.